This TCR beta chain was observed in a study of blood T cell repertoires in COVID-19. In the study overall: The analysed material was cDNA or gDNA that came from T cells, B-cell-depleted T cells, or PBMCs.

The CDR3 sequence is 15 residues long. Germline values: CDR1 MNHNS, CDR2 SASEGT. Profiled with immunoSEQ multiplex PCR; TCRdb holds only in-frame clones, not every one. The table lists a few hundred thousand clones, roughly 84% of them singletons, with roughly 3% in the top ten. Individuals aged roughly 18 to 100 years were recruited from 24 US areas. This clone was observed once. At one of its ends the junction is not consistent with the germline gene, which may arise from a read error. The source of this sequence is a woman aged 30 to 39 who had recovered from COVID-19. The chain combines TRBV6-1 with TRBJ2-6; D ambiguous. The sample was PBMCs or T cells enriched from blood (not recorded which). CDR3 loop: CASTERSSGANVLTF. In nucleotides, the CDR3 is TGTGCCAGCACTGAAAGGAGTAGCGGGGCCAACGTCCTGACTTTC.